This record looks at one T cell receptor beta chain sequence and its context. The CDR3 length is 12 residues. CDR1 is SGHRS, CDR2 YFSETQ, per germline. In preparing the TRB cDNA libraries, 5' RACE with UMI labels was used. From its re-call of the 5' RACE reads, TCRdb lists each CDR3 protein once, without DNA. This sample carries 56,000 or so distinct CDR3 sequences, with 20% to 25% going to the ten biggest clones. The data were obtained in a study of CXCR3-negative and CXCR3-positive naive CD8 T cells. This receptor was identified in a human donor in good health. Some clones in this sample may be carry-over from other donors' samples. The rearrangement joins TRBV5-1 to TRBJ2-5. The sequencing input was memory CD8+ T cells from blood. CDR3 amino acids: CASSLYQETQYF. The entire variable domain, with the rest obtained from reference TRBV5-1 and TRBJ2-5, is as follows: KAGVTQTPRYLIKTRGQQVTLSCSPISGHRSVSWYQQTPGQGLQFLFEYFSETQRNKGNFPGRFSGRQFSNSRSEMNVSTLELGDSALYLCASSLYQETQYFGPGTRLLVL.